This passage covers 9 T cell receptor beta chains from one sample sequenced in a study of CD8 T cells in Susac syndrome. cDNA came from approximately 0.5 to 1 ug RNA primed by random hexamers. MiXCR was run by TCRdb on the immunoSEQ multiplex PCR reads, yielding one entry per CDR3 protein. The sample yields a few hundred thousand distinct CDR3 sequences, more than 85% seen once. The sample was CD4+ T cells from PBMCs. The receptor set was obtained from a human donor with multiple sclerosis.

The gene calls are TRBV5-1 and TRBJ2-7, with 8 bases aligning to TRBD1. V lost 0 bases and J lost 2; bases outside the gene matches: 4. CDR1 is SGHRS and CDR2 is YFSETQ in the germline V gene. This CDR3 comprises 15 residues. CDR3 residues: CASSLALGQAYEQYV. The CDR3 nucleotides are TGCGCCAGCAGCTTGGCCTTGGGACAGGCCTACGAGCAGTACGTC.

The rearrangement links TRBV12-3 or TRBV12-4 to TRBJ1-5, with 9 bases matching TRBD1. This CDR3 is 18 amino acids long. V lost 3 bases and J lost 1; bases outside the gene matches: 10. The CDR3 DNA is TGTGCCAGCAGTTTCCCGGGACAGGGAAGTCGGAGCAATCAGCCCCAGCATTTT. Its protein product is CASSFPGQGSRSNQPQHF.

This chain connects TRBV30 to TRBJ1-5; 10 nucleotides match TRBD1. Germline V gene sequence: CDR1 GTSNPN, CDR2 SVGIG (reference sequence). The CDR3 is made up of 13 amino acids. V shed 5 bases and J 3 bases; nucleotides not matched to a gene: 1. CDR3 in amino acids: CAWGTGVNQPQHF. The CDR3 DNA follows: TGTGCCTGGGGGACAGGGGTCAATCAGCCCCAGCATTTT.

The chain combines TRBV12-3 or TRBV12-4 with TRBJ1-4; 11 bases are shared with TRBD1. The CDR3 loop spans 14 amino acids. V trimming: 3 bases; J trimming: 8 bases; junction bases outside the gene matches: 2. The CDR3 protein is CASSLGDRGEKLFF. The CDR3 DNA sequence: TGTGCCAGCAGTTTGGGGGACAGGGGGGAAAAACTGTTTTTT.

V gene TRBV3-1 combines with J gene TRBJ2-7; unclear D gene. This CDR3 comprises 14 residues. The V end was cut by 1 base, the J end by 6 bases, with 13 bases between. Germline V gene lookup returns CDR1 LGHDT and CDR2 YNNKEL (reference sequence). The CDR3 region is CASSQVLRTGEQYF. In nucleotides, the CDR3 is TGTGCCAGCAGCCAAGTCCTCCGGACCGGCGAGCAGTACTTC.

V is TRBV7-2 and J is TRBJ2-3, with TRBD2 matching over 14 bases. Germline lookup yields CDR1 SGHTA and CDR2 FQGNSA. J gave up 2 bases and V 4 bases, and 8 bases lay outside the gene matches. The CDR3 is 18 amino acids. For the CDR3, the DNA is TGTGCCAGCAGCTCCGCCCGGACTAGCGGGGGGATCACAGATACGCAGTATTTT. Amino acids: CASSSARTSGGITDTQYF.

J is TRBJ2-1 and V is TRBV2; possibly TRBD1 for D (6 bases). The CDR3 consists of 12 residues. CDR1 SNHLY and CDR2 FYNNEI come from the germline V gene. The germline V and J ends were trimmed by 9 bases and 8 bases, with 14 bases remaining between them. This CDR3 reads CASRPEGDEQFF. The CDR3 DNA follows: TGTGCCAGTCGACCTGAGGGGGATGAGCAGTTCTTC.

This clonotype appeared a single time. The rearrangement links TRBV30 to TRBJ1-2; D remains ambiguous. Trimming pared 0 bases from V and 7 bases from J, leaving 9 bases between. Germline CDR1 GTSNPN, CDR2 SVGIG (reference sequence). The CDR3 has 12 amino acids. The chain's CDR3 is CAWSVSEVGYTF. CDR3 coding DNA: TGTGCCTGGAGTGTATCAGAGGTTGGCTACACCTTC.

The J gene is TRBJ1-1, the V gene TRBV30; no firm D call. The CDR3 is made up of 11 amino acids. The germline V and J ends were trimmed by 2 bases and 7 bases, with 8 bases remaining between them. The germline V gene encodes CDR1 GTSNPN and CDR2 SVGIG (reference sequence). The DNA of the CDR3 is TGTGCCTGGAGTCCCGCGGTTGAAGCTTTCTTT. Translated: CAWSPAVEAFF. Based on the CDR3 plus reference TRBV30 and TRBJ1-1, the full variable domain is SQTIHQWPATLVQPVGSPLSLECTVEGTSNPNLYWYRQAAGRGLQLLFYSVGIGQISSEVPQNLSASRPQDRQFILSSKKLLLSDSGFYLCAWSPAVEAFFGQGTRLTVV.